This T cell receptor (beta chain) was observed in a study of blood T cells in healthy people across ages (dated by TCRdb to the mid-2010s). For context, the study as a whole: In model experiments, roughly one uniquely barcoded TCR beta cDNA molecule per two T cells was captured by template switching. Using deep sequencing normalized with unique cDNA molecular identifiers, the study measured how TCR beta repertoire diversity changes with age. Four age groups were formed from the donors: young (average roughly 16 years), middle-aged (approximately 40), aged (roughly 58) and long-lived (about 75). Donors of different ages were randomly distributed across sequencing lanes to avoid experimental bias. For two donors (one aged 18 to 29 and one aged 80 or older), the study analyzed two additional independent replicas of 1 million unique cDNA reads from the same blood draw. General study outcomes and caveats: Because donor CMV infection status was unknown, age-related changes in expanded clonotypes were potentially confounded. Compared with the aged group, more naive CD4+ T cells, fewer expanded clones and increased TCR diversity were shown by the long-lived group, suggesting age selection. Bulk unsorted PBMC profiling prevented conclusive comparison of naive and antigen-experienced compartments. Total diversity estimates from one million sequenced T cells were considered lower bounds and underestimates. There was a strong correlation between observed TCR beta diversity and the percentage of naive T cells measured by flow cytometry. As age increased, observed TCR beta diversity per million T cells dropped in a roughly linear way, and a significant reduction was already evident by age about 40.

A few counts support this clonotype. The specificity of this receptor is unknown. It has no much larger one-base neighbor in the sample; base qualities were not kept. The library was obtained by 5' RACE. A second PCR of roughly 7 to 11 cycles was performed with a sample-barcoded 5' primer and a J-beta primer mix. Each TCR beta cDNA molecule received a unique molecular identifier from a template-switch 5' adaptor carrying 12 random nucleotides. Each sample yielded at least 2.5 million CDR3-containing paired-end reads. The Mint cDNA synthesis kit, primed by a TRBC-specific oligonucleotide, was used to synthesize first-strand cDNA from all RNA. Following uracil-DNA glycosylase treatment, a first 18-cycle PCR with universal primers M1SS and BC2_uni_R was performed on all cDNA. In the authors' own workflow: Each sample was normalized by randomly selecting 1 million high-quality reads, each carrying a distinct molecular identifier. Instead of being binned into consensus sequences, reads with shared molecular identifiers were discarded. CDR3 identification, clonotype clustering and error correction used MiTCR with a Q25 quality threshold and the strictest error-elimination algorithm. Lower-bound total TCR beta diversity was estimated with a nonparametric unseen species model using Euler transformation. TCRdb cleaned the public reads at Q25 with fastp, built clones with MiXCR and kept in-frame beta chains. One record per CDR3 amino acid sequence lists the most common genes and DNA. TCRdb, not the original authors, processed these V and J calls. Within this sample are around 1,900,000 distinct CDR3 sequences, with 35% to 50% of them counted one time only. The top ten constitute 20% to 25% of the sample.

Measured from the cysteine to the phenylalanine, the CDR3 is 14 residues long. The kept DNA is CDR3 alone, 42 bases in frame from the first base. Cut back by 5 bases and 2 bases, the V and J ends lie 13 bases apart. For CDR1 and CDR2, the germline V gene lists MGHRA and YSYEKL. Donors were roughly 40 systemically healthy Caucasian individuals from Russia aged roughly 6 to 95 years. Around 10 milliliters of peripheral blood were drawn from each donor into EDTA-treated Vacutainer tubes. Ficoll-Paque density-gradient centrifugation was used to isolate PBMCs, with at least 7 million per sample. Total RNA was extracted from PBMCs with Trizol reagent, with at least 5 micrograms obtained per sample. The percentages of naive CD45RAhigh/CD27high T cells were determined by flow cytometry on a PBMC aliquot from every donor.

The sequence came from a human donor in good health. Sequencing input: blood. This chain is built from TRBV4-1 and TRBJ2-7; the D gene is perhaps TRBD2, on 5 matching bases. CDR3 sequence: CASSFGRDTYEQYF. The nucleotides are TGCGCCAGCAGCTTCGGACGGGATACCTACGAGCAGTACTTC.